A selection of T cell receptor beta chains follows, all from one sample in a study of T-cell reconstitution after alpha-beta-depleted transplantation in children. TCRdb re-derived calls from the PCR reads in MiXCR, one entry per CDR3 protein. The sample includes approximately 500,000 distinct CDR3 sequences, over 9.5% of them seen just once. The specimen comprised PBMCs, sampled before TCRalphabeta/CD19-depleted stem cell transplant. The receptors stem from a child aged 2 to 10 with inherited bone marrow failure, due to receive a stem cell transplant. Each CDR3 is given with its conserved first and last residue. D genes are given only for firm matches. The listing skips clone size in some rows; elsewhere it reads once, few, many or a size class.

j_call,d_call,v_call,cdr3_length,clone_size,cdr3_nt,cdr3_aa
TRBJ2-7,TRBD2,TRBV6-2/TRBV6-3,15,few,TGTGCCAGCAGTTACGAAGCGGGGACCTCCTACGAGCAGTACTTC,CASSYEAGTSYEQYF
TRBJ2-1,NA,TRBV5-1,14,many,TGCGCCAGCAGCTTGGTTGGTTTAAGAAATGAGCAGTTCTTC,CASSLVGLRNEQFF
TRBJ2-7,NA,TRBV6-5,13,NA,TGTGCCAGCACCGCGAGGTATCTCCACGAGCAGTACTTC,CASTARYLHEQYF
TRBJ2-2,TRBD2,TRBV10-2,17,many,TGCGCCAGCAGTACCTTAGCTAGCGGGATCAACACCGGGGAGCTGTTTTTT,CASSTLASGINTGELFF
TRBJ2-1,TRBD2,TRBV5-1,14,many,TGCGCCAGCAGCGGTAGCGGGATTTTTAATGAGCAGTTCTTC,CASSGSGIFNEQFF
TRBJ2-1,TRBD2,TRBV3-1,20,few,TGTTCCAGCAGCCAAGATTTAAGGCGGGAGGGCAGTAGGAGATACAATGAGCAGTTCTTC,CSSSQDLRREGSRRYNEQFF
TRBJ2-3,NA,TRBV4-3,15,NA,TGCGCCAGCAGCCAAGAGGAAGTAGGCACAGATACGCAGTATTTT,CASSQEEVGTDTQYF
TRBJ2-2,NA,TRBV7-7,15,many,TGTGCCAGCTCCATGGGGGCAGGGACCACCGGGGAGCTGTTTTTT,CASSMGAGTTGELFF
TRBJ2-7,TRBD2,TRBV15,13,NA,TGTGCCACCAGCAGAGTCGCCGCGGGAGATAGGTACTTC,CATSRVAAGDRYF
TRBJ2-2,TRBD2,TRBV4-1,12,many,TGCGCCACCGCTAGCGGCACCGGGGAGCTGTTTTTT,CATASGTGELFF
TRBJ1-2,NA,TRBV20-1,12,many,TGCAGTGCTAGAGACGGCCTCTATGGCTACACCTTC,CSARDGLYGYTF
TRBJ2-2,NA,TRBV6-2/TRBV6-3,17,many,TGTGCCAGCAGTTACTCTCCAGGGGTCGGCCTCACCGGGGAGCTGTTTTTT,CASSYSPGVGLTGELFF
TRBJ2-1,NA,TRBV5-6,15,many,TGTGCCAGCAGCTTGGTCGGCAGGGATTACAATGAGCAGTTCTTC,CASSLVGRDYNEQFF
TRBJ1-1,NA,TRBV19,15,NA,TGTGCCAGTACCATGGGGGGGCGCGGGAACACTGAAGCTTTCTTT,CASTMGGRGNTEAFF
TRBJ2-2,NA,TRBV7-9,17,many,TGTGCCAGCAGCCTAGGGGAGTCGACAGGGAACACCGGGGAGCTGTTTTTT,CASSLGESTGNTGELFF
TRBJ2-1,NA,TRBV7-9,15,many,TGTGCCAGCCGAAGTGCGGGCAGCTCCTACAATGAGCAGTTCTTC,CASRSAGSSYNEQFF
TRBJ2-7,TRBD2,TRBV7-9,17,NA,TGTGCCAGCAGCTTATTCGCAGGTCGGACTAGCGGTTTGGAGCAGTACTTC,CASSLFAGRTSGLEQYF
TRBJ2-7,TRBD1,TRBV20-1,14,NA,TGCAGTGCGCTGGACAGGTCGTACTCCTACGAGCAGTACTTC,CSALDRSYSYEQYF
TRBJ2-7,NA,TRBV12-3/TRBV12-4,13,many,TGTGCCAGCAGTTTTGTGCGGGCTGAGGAGCAGTACTTC,CASSFVRAEEQYF
TRBJ2-7,TRBD2,TRBV3-1,14,NA,TGTGCCAGCAGCGACCTGGGACTAGATGACGAGCAGTACTTC,CASSDLGLDDEQYF
TRBJ2-1,NA,TRBV7-2,14,few,TGTGCCAGCAGCCCCACACGACAGACGAATGAGCAGTTCTTC,CASSPTRQTNEQFF
TRBJ2-3,NA,TRBV7-2,13,NA,TGTGCCAGCAGCCTCCCGTGGGGCGCAACGCAGTATTTT,CASSLPWGATQYF
TRBJ2-7,TRBD2,TRBV20-1,14,many,TGCAGTGCTAGGGGACTAGGGAGCTCCTACGAGCAGTACTTC,CSARGLGSSYEQYF
TRBJ1-2,NA,TRBV7-9,16,many,TGTGCCAGCAGCCCTCGGGGGGGCACAGCTAACTATGGCTACACCTTC,CASSPRGGTANYGYTF
TRBJ1-4,NA,TRBV15,9,many,TGTGCCACCAGCAGAACGAGGGCCTTT,CATSRTRAF
TRBJ2-7,TRBD1,TRBV12-3/TRBV12-4,16,many,TGTGCCAGCAGTTTAGCCCTCGCCAGGGGGACCTACGAGCAGTACTTC,CASSLALARGTYEQYF
TRBJ2-3,TRBD2,TRBV6-1,16,many,TGTGCCAGCAGAACCATAGCGGGAGGGCCGAGGGATACGCAGTATTTT,CASRTIAGGPRDTQYF
TRBJ1-5,NA,TRBV12-3/TRBV12-4,16,NA,TGTGCCAGCAGGACGGAAGGGGGGGAAAGCAATCAGCCCCAGCATTTT,CASRTEGGESNQPQHF
TRBJ2-7,TRBD1,TRBV7-2,15,many,TGTGCCAGCAGCGGTGTCCGGGACAGGGACTACGAGCAGTACTTC,CASSGVRDRDYEQYF
TRBJ2-3,NA,TRBV9,14,many,TGTGCCAGCAGCGTTAGCCCTCACACAGATACGCAGTATTTT,CASSVSPHTDTQYF
TRBJ2-2,NA,TRBV7-2,15,NA,TGTGCCAGCAGCTTAGGAACGGGATCAGCCGGGGAGCTGTTTTTT,CASSLGTGSAGELFF
TRBJ2-7,TRBD2,TRBV11-2,21,NA,TGTGCCAGCAGCTTCCCGGGAGGGAGGGGACTAGCGGGAGGGGTCTCCTACGAGCAGTACTTC,CASSFPGGRGLAGGVSYEQYF
TRBJ2-6,NA,TRBV6-2/TRBV6-3,14,many,TGTGCCAGCGGGTACAGTTACGGGGCCAACGTCCTGACTTTC,CASGYSYGANVLTF